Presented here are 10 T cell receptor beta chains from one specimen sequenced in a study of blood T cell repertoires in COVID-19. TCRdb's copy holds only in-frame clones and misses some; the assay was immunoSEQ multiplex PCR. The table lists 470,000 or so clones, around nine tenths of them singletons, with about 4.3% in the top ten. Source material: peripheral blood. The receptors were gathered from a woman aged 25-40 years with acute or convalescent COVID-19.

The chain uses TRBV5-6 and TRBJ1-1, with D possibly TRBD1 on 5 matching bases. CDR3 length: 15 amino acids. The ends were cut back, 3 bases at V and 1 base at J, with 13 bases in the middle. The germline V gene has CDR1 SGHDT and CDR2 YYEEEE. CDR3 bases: TGTGCCAGCAGCTACGACAGAAAAAAGAACACTGAAGCTTTCTTT. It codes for CASSYDRKKNTEAFF.

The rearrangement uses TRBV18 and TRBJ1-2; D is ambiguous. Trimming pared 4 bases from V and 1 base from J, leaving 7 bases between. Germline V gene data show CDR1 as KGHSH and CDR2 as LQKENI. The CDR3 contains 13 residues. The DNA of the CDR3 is TGTGCCAGCTCACGCGATTTTAACTATGGCTACACCTTC. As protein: CASSRDFNYGYTF.

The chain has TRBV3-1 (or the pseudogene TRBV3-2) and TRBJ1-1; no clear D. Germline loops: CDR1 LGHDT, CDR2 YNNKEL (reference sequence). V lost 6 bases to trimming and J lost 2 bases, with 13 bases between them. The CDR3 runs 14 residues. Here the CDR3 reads CASRGRAINTEAFF. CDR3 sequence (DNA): TGTGCCAGCAGGGGGAGGGCAATAAACACTGAAGCTTTCTTT.

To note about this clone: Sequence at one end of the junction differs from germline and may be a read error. CDR3 sequence: CASSPEIGGQWNF. CDR3 sequence (DNA): TGTGCCAGCAGCCCCGAGATAGGGGGACAGTGGAACTTC. The genes are TRBV5-4 and TRBJ1-2, with 7 bases fitting TRBD1. Germline V gene data show CDR1 as SGHNT and CDR2 as YYREEE (reference sequence). This CDR3 has 13 amino acids.

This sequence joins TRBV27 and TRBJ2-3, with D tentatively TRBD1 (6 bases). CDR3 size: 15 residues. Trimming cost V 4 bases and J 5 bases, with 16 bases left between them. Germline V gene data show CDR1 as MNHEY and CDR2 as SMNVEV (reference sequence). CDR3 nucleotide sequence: TGTGCCAGCAGTTCCCAGGGGCGGTTTGGAGATACGCAGTATTTT. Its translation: CASSSQGRFGDTQYF.

CDR3 in DNA: TGTGCCAGCAGCCAGTCTCCGGGGATGGGTTCACCCCTCCACTTT. Amino acids: CASSQSPGMGSPLHF. The V gene is TRBV7-2, the J gene TRBJ1-6, with D uncertain. The ends were cut back, 5 bases at V and 9 bases at J, with 17 bases in the middle. This CDR3 region has 15 residues. From germline, CDR1 is SGHTA and CDR2 FQGNSA.

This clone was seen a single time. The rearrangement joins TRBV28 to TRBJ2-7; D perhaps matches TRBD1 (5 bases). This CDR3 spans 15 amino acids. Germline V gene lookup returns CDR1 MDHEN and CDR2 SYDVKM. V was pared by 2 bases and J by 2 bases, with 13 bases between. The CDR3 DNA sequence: TGTGCCAGCAGTTTAGACCTCAGGGTACCCTACGAGCAGTACTTC. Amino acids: CASSLDLRVPYEQYF. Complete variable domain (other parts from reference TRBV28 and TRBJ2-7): DVKVTQSSRYLVKRTGEKVFLECVQDMDHENMFWYRQDPGLGLRLIYFSYDVKMKEKGDIPEGYSVSREKKERFSLILESASTNQTSMYLCASSLDLRVPYEQYFGPGTRLTVT.

This CDR3 is CASSFWGGSTDTQYF. The CDR3 region has the DNA TGTGCCAGCAGCTTTTGGGGGGGATCCACAGATACGCAGTATTTT. The rearrangement links TRBV11-2 to TRBJ2-3; 7 bases agree with TRBD2. CDR3 length: 15 amino acids. The germline CDR1 and CDR2 sequences are SGHAT and FQNNGV. Germline trimming cut 3 bases from V and 2 bases from J; bases unmatched to any gene: 5. Together with reference TRBV11-2 and TRBJ2-3, the CDR3 gives the full variable domain: EAGVAQSPRYKIIEKRQSVAFWCNPISGHATLYWYQQILGQGPKLLIQFQNNGVVDDSQLPKDRFSAERLKGVDSTLKIQPAKLEDSAVYLCASSFWGGSTDTQYFGPGTRLTVL.

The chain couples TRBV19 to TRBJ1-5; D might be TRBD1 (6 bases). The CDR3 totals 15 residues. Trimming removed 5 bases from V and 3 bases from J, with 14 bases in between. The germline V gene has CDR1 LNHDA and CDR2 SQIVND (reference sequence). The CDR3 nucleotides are TGTGCCAGTAGTTACGAAGGACAGCTCAATCAGCCCCAGCATTTT. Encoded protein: CASSYEGQLNQPQHF.

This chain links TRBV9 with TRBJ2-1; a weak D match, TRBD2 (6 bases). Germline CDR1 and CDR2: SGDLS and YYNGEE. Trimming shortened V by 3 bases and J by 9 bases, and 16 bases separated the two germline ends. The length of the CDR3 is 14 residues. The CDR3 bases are TGTGCCAGCAGCGGACTTTTACGGGAGAGTGAGCAGTTCTTC. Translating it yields CASSGLLRESEQFF. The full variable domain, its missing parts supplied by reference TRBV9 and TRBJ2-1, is DSGVTQTPKHLITATGQRVTLRCSPRSGDLSVYWYQQSLDQGLQFLIQYYNGEERAKGNILERFSAQQFPDLHSELNLSSLELGDSALYFCASSGLLRESEQFFGPGTRLTVL.